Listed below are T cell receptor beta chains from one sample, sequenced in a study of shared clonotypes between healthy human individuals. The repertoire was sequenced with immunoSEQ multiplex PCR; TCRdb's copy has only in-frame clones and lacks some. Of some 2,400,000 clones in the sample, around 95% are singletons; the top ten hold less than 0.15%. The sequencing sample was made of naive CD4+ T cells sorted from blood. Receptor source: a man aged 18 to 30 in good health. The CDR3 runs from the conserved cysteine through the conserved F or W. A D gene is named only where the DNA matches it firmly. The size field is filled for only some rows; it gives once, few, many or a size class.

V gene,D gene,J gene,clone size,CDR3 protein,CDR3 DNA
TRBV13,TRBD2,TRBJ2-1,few,CASSLGQAGRVNEQFF,TGTGCCAGCAGCTTAGGCCAAGCGGGGCGTGTCAATGAGCAGTTCTTC
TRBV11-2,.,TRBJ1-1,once,CASSLVVSGGAFF,TGTGCCAGCAGCTTAGTGGTATCGGGTGGGGCTTTCTTT
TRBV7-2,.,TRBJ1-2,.,CASSLGGGNYGYTF,TGTGCCAGCAGCTTAGGAGGGGGGAACTATGGCTACACCTTC
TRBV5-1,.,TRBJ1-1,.,CASSLAEGGANTEAFF,TGCGCCAGCAGCCTAGCCGAAGGAGGGGCTAACACTGAAGCTTTCTTT
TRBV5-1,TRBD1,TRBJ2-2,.,CASSLLGQVGTGELFF,TGCGCCAGCAGCTTGTTAGGACAGGTGGGCACCGGGGAGCTGTTTTTT
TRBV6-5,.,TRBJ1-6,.,CAATRSGNSPLHF,TGTGCCGCTACTCGGTCAGGGAATTCACCCCTCCACTTT
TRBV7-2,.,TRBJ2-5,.,CASSFTRLGETQYF,TGTGCCAGCAGCTTTACTAGGCTCGGGGAGACCCAGTACTTC
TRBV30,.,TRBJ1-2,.,CAWSVYGTGYGYTF,TGTGCCTGGAGTGTATACGGTACTGGGTATGGCTACACCTTC
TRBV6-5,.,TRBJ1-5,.,CASSYTNGGNQPQHF,TGTGCCAGCAGTTACACCAACGGGGGAAATCAGCCCCAGCATTTT
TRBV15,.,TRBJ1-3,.,CATSRDYDTIYF,TGTGCCACCAGCAGAGATTACGACACCATATATTTT
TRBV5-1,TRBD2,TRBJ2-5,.,CASSLVGVAGVVETQYF,TGCGCCAGCAGCTTGGTGGGGGTAGCGGGGGTCGTGGAGACCCAGTACTTC
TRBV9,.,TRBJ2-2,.,CASSPQYGELFF,TGTGCCAGCAGCCCCCAATACGGGGAGCTGTTTTTT
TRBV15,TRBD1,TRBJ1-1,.,CATSPRGRRDTEAFF,TGTGCCACCAGCCCCAGGGGGCGCAGGGACACTGAAGCTTTCTTT
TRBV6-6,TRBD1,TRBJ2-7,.,CASSQTGGNYEQYF,TGTGCCAGCAGTCAGACAGGGGGCAACTACGAGCAGTACTTC
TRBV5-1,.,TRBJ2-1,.,CASSFGDQHNEQFF,TGCGCCAGCAGCTTCGGGGACCAACACAATGAGCAGTTCTTC
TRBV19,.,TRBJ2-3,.,CASSIPDATDTQYF,TGTGCCAGTAGTATCCCTGATGCCACAGATACGCAGTATTTT
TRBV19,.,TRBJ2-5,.,CASSGAGTQETQYF,TGTGCCAGTAGTGGAGCAGGAACACAAGAGACCCAGTACTTC
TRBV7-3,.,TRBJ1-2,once,CASSLTGTDYGYTF,TGTGCCAGCAGCTTGACAGGCACGGACTATGGCTACACCTTC
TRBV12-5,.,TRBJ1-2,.,CASGPSSGLTNYGYTF,TGTGCTAGTGGTCCCAGCTCTGGACTAACTAACTATGGCTACACCTTC
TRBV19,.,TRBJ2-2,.,CASSMPRALNTGELFF,TGTGCCAGTAGTATGCCCCGGGCCCTCAACACCGGGGAGCTGTTTTTT
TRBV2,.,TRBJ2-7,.,CASHSGRTGTSYYEQYF,TGTGCCAGCCATTCGGGGAGAACCGGGACATCGTACTACGAGCAGTACTTC
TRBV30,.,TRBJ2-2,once,CAWSAERGVTGELFF,TGTGCCTGGAGTGCTGAGCGAGGGGTAACCGGGGAGCTGTTTTTT
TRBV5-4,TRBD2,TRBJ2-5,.,CASSFRTSAETQYF,TGTGCCAGCAGCTTCCGAACTAGCGCGGAGACCCAGTACTTC
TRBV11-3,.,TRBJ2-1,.,CASSSTSDEQFF,TGTGCCAGCAGCTCAACCTCGGATGAGCAGTTCTTC
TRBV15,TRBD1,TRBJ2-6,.,CATSRDPGGWSGANVLTF,TGTGCCACCAGCAGAGACCCAGGGGGCTGGTCTGGGGCCAACGTCCTGACTTTC
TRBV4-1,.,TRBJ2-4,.,CASSQGAAGLSYIQYF,TGCGCCAGCAGCCAAGGGGCGGCAGGGCTATCGTACATTCAGTACTTC
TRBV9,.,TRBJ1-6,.,CASSVDPHGGSPLHF,TGTGCCAGCAGCGTAGACCCCCACGGAGGGTCACCCCTCCACTTT
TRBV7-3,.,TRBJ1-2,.,CASMPPANYLYGYTF,TGTGCCAGCATGCCCCCGGCCAACTATCTCTATGGCTACACCTTC
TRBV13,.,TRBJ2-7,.,CASSSPIGEAYEQYF,TGTGCCAGCAGCTCCCCCATTGGAGAGGCCTACGAGCAGTACTTC
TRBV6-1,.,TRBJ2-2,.,CASSEAPPGANTGELFF,TGTGCCAGCAGTGAAGCCCCCCCGGGGGCGAACACCGGGGAGCTGTTTTTT
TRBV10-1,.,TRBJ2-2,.,CASSRESGELFF,TGCGCCAGCTCTCGGGAGTCCGGGGAGCTGTTTTTT
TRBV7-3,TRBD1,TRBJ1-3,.,CASSSDRGYGNTIYF,TGTGCCAGCAGCTCCGACAGGGGGTACGGGAACACCATATATTTT
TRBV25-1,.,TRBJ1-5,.,CASSAPGTPGGNQPQHF,TGTGCCAGCAGTGCTCCAGGCACCCCGGGGGGCAATCAGCCCCAGCATTTT
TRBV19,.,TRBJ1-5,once,CASKTIGESNQPQHF,TGTGCCAGTAAGACTATTGGGGAGAGCAATCAGCCCCAGCATTTT
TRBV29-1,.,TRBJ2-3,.,CSVEDPARQGGDTQYF,TGCAGCGTTGAAGATCCGGCAAGACAGGGAGGAGATACGCAGTATTTT
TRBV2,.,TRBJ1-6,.,CASSKESSYNSPLHF,TGTGCCAGCAGCAAAGAGAGCTCCTATAATTCACCCCTCCACTTT
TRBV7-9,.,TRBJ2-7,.,CASSPNTGSYEQYF,TGTGCCAGCAGTCCTAACACAGGGTCCTACGAGCAGTACTTC
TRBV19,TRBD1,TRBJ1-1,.,CASSQTGLNTEAFF,TGTGCCAGTAGCCAGACAGGGCTAAACACTGAAGCTTTCTTT
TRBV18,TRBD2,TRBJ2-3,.,CASSHGLAGGFADTQYF,TGTGCCAGCTCACACGGACTAGCGGGAGGGTTCGCAGATACGCAGTATTTT
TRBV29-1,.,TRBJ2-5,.,CSINRRDATQYF,TGCAGCATTAATCGGAGGGACGCGACCCAGTACTTC
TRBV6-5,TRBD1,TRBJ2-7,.,CASRPPGQNYEQYF,TGTGCCAGCAGGCCCCCGGGACAGAACTACGAGCAGTACTTC